The 21 T cell receptor beta chains below all came from one sample that was sequenced in a study of graft-versus-host responses after intestinal transplantation. The table came from immunoSEQ multiplex PCR; TCRdb's copy has only in-frame clones and leaves some out. This table holds 70,000 or so clones, 84% found once. These receptors have no identified antigens. Sequenced here: unstimulated CD4+ T cells sorted from spleen or lymph node cells, sampled before transplant. The source is a human donor who was the organ donor for an intestinal transplant.

The chain couples TRBV2 to TRBJ2-1; D is perhaps TRBD1 (6 bases). Germline assignment: CDR1 SNHLY and CDR2 FYNNEI. With 6 bases removed from V and 0 bases from J, the gap between germline ends came to 24 bases. The CDR3 covers 19 residues. CDR3 DNA: TGTGCCAGCAGCCTTGAACGGGACAAGCCCAATCTCTCCTACAATGAGCAGTTCTTC. Translated, it gives CASSLERDKPNLSYNEQFF.

This clone was seen once. V is TRBV4-1 and J is TRBJ2-1; 10 bases are shared with TRBD2. Germline V gives CDR1 MGHRA, CDR2 YSYEKL. Trimming took 1 base from V and 7 from J; bases not matched to a gene: 19. The CDR3 contains 20 residues. The CDR3 loop is CASSQVLISGGAFIGNEQFF. CDR3 in DNA: TGCGCCAGCAGCCAAGTATTGATCAGCGGGGGGGCCTTTATTGGGAATGAGCAGTTCTTC.

Regarding this clone: A read error may account for a junction end that differs from germline. CDR3 amino acids: CASSTRTGAGYGHTF. The CDR3 nucleotides read TGTGCCAGCAGCACCCGGACAGGGGCTGGCTATGGCCACACCTTC. The genes are TRBV5-4 and TRBJ1-2; 9 positions match TRBD1. This CDR3 has 15 residues. Germline values: CDR1 SGHNT, CDR2 YYREEE (reference sequence).

The chain couples TRBV20-1 to TRBJ2-1; D gene ambiguous. V was pared by 3 bases and J by 7 bases, with 4 bases between. Germline V gene lookup returns CDR1 DFQATT and CDR2 SNEGSKA (reference sequence). CDR3 length: 10 residues. The CDR3 DNA sequence: TGCAGTGCTAGCCGTAATGAGCAGTTCTTC. Translation: CSASRNEQFF.

This sequence joins TRBV6-5 and TRBJ1-2; D gene unclear. Germline values: CDR1 MNHEY, CDR2 SVGAGI. This CDR3 comprises 14 residues. V lost 1 base and J 6 bases, leaving 12 bases between the germline ends. In nucleotides, the CDR3 is TGTGCCAGCAGTTACTGGTCGGGATCGGATGGCTACACCTTC. It specifies CASSYWSGSDGYTF.

This clone appeared once. The gene calls are TRBV9 and TRBJ1-6, with D possibly being TRBD1 (6 bases). CDR3 length: 15 amino acids. V dropped 2 bases and J dropped 8 bases, with 14 bases sitting between them. The V gene's germline CDR1 is SGDLS and CDR2 YYNGEE. In DNA form, the CDR3 reads TGTGCCAGCAGCGTCCGCACAGGGTGGGATTCACCCCTCCACTTT. It is translated as CASSVRTGWDSPLHF. Together with reference TRBV9 and TRBJ1-6, the CDR3 gives the full variable domain: DSGVTQTPKHLITATGQRVTLRCSPRSGDLSVYWYQQSLDQGLQFLIQYYNGEERAKGNILERFSAQQFPDLHSELNLSSLELGDSALYFCASSVRTGWDSPLHFGNGTRLTVT.

This chain joins TRBV2 and TRBJ2-1, with 15 nucleotides matching TRBD2. Per germline, CDR1 SNHLY and CDR2 FYNNEI. The V segment lost 10 bases and the J segment 0 bases; nucleotides outside the gene matches: 10. There are 18 residues in the CDR3. CDR3 protein: CATRGLAGGESSYNEQFF. The DNA of the CDR3 is TGTGCCACCCGGGGACTAGCGGGGGGAGAAAGCTCCTACAATGAGCAGTTCTTC.

The chain combines TRBV5-4 with TRBJ2-6, with no clear D. Germline V lookup: CDR1 SGHNT, CDR2 YYREEE (reference sequence). The CDR3 runs to 18 residues. Trimming stripped 0 bases from V and 0 bases from J, with 13 bases between. DNA for the CDR3: TGTGCCAGCAGCTTGGACGGTTCCATCCCCTCTGGGGCCAACGTCCTGACTTTC. Its translation is CASSLDGSIPSGANVLTF. Full variable domain (remainder filled in from reference TRBV5-4 and TRBJ2-6): ETGVTQSPTHLIKTRGQQVTLRCSSQSGHNTVSWYQQALGQGPQFIFQYYREEENGRGNFPPRFSGLQFPNYSSELNVNALELDDSALYLCASSLDGSIPSGANVLTFGAGSRLTVL.

This chain connects TRBV28 to TRBJ2-7; D is possibly TRBD1 (6 bases). Trimming stripped 6 bases from V and 0 bases from J, with 12 bases between. The germline V gene encodes CDR1 MDHEN and CDR2 SYDVKM. The CDR3 extends over 14 amino acids. DNA of the CDR3: TGTGCCAGCAGCCATCCGGGACACTCCTACGAGCAGTACGTC. Translation: CASSHPGHSYEQYV.

The CDR3 here is CASSSTIGTGVSEQYV. The DNA for the CDR3 is TGTGCCAGCAGTTCAACAATAGGGACAGGGGTAAGCGAGCAGTACGTC. This chain links TRBV27 with TRBJ2-7; 10 bases fit TRBD1. The germline CDR1 and CDR2 sequences are MNHEY and SMNVEV (reference sequence). V gave up 4 bases and J gave up 6 bases; unmatched junction bases: 12. The CDR3 length is 16 residues.

J is TRBJ2-5 and V is TRBV7-2, with TRBD1 matching over 9 bases. V shed 1 base and J 0 bases; nucleotides not matched to a gene: 9. The CDR3 covers 18 residues. CDR1 is SGHTA, CDR2 FQGNSA, per germline. The CDR3 DNA is TGTGCCAGCAGCTTAGACTATCCGGGACAGGGCGACCAAGAGACCCAGTACTTC. It specifies CASSLDYPGQGDQETQYF. Full variable domain (outside the CDR3, taken from reference TRBV7-2 and TRBJ2-5): GAGVSQSPSNKVTEKGKDVELRCDPISGHTALYWYRQSLGQGLEFLIYFQGNSAPDKSGLPSDRFSAERTGGSVSTLTIQRTQQEDSAVYLCASSLDYPGQGDQETQYFGPGTRLLVL.

The chain joins TRBV6-5 to TRBJ2-5, with D uncertain. Germline V gives CDR1 MNHEY, CDR2 SVGAGI. V lost 3 bases and J 5 bases, leaving 13 bases between the germline ends. This CDR3 contains 14 residues. In DNA, the CDR3 is TGTGCCAGCAGTTATTCAGTAATCGGGGAGACCCAGTACTTC. The encoded protein is CASSYSVIGETQYF.

This chain joins TRBV5-6 and TRBJ2-3; TRBD1 is a possible D gene (5 bases). Trimming took off 0 bases at V and 2 bases at J, with 7 bases between the two ends. The CDR3 contains 14 residues. In germline, CDR1 is SGHDT, CDR2 YYEEEE. The CDR3 spells CASSLARVTDTQYF. The CDR3 DNA follows: TGTGCCAGCAGCTTGGCCAGGGTCACAGATACGCAGTATTTT. Combining the CDR3 with reference TRBV5-6 and TRBJ2-3 gives the whole variable domain DAGVTQSPTHLIKTRGQQVTLRCSPKSGHDTVSWYQQALGQGPQFIFQYYEEEERQRGNFPDRFSGHQFPNYSSELNVNALLLGDSALYLCASSLARVTDTQYFGPGTRLTVL.

This sequence joins TRBV2 and TRBJ2-5, with 7 bases fitting TRBD1. Germline CDR1 reads SNHLY; CDR2 reads FYNNEI. V shed 7 bases, J shed 11 bases, and the junction held 13 bases outside the gene matches. The CDR3 sequence is 13 residues long. The CDR3 loop reads CASIRSETGRQYF. CDR3 in DNA: TGTGCCAGCATTAGAAGCGAGACAGGGCGACAGTACTTC.

There are a few counts of this clone. V gene TRBV18 combines with J gene TRBJ1-3, with TRBD1 matching over 7 bases. The J segment lost 2 bases and the V segment lost 4 bases, leaving 17 bases of the junction unmatched. The CDR3 length is 19 residues. Per the germline V gene, CDR1 is KGHSH and CDR2 is LQKENI. DNA for the CDR3: TGTGCCAGCTCACACTCGGGACAGCCGACGTCCCAGGCTGGAAACACCATATATTTT. Translation: CASSHSGQPTSQAGNTIYF.

V gene TRBV2 combines with J gene TRBJ2-1, with D hard to call. V was trimmed by 5 bases and J by 8 bases, leaving 7 bases between them. The CDR3 covers 11 residues. CDR1 SNHLY and CDR2 FYNNEI come from the germline V gene. The CDR3 nucleotides are TGTGCCAGCAGTCCCCTATATGAGCAGTTCTTC. Translated, it gives CASSPLYEQFF.

This sequence joins TRBV28 and TRBJ1-2; D not resolved. This CDR3 spans 11 amino acids. Germline lookup yields CDR1 MDHEN and CDR2 SYDVKM. V lost 6 bases to trimming and J lost 10 bases, with 12 bases between them. In DNA, the CDR3 is TGTGCCAGCAGGGCGGGCAGCCTCTACACCTTC. As protein: CASRAGSLYTF.

This clone was seen a handful of times. The rearrangement links TRBV19 to TRBJ1-5; D possibly corresponds to TRBD1 (5 bases). The V end was cut by 6 bases, the J end by 4 bases, with 10 bases between. Germline lookup yields CDR1 LNHDA and CDR2 SQIVND (reference sequence). The CDR3 is 13 residues long. The CDR3 reads CASRGASNQPQHF. The CDR3 bases are TGTGCCAGTAGAGGGGCGTCGAATCAGCCCCAGCATTTT.

The chain is built from TRBV29-1 and TRBJ1-2; unclear D gene. This CDR3 is built from 12 residues. In germline, CDR1 is SQVTM, CDR2 ANQGSEA. V lost 0 bases and J 8 bases, leaving 10 bases between the germline ends. CDR3: CSVEETGKGYTF. As DNA, the CDR3 is TGCAGCGTTGAAGAAACGGGGAAGGGCTACACCTTC.

The chain links TRBV7-2 to TRBJ2-5; 11 nucleotides align to TRBD2. V gave up 1 base and J gave up 5 bases; unmatched junction bases: 6. This CDR3 contains 16 residues. Per the germline V gene, CDR1 is SGHTA and CDR2 is FQGNSA. The CDR3 nucleotides read TGTGCCAGCAGCTTAGGTAGCGGGGGGGCCCTGGAGACCCAGTACTTC. It codes for CASSLGSGGALETQYF.

The rearrangement links TRBV28 to TRBJ1-2; the match to TRBD1 covers 11 bases. In germline, CDR1 is MDHEN, CDR2 SYDVKM. The CDR3 has 13 amino acids. V lost 11 bases, J lost 4 bases, and 6 bases stayed unmatched. The chain's CDR3 is CAGQGAQGYGYTF. Written as DNA, the CDR3 is TGTGCCGGACAGGGGGCGCAGGGCTATGGCTACACCTTC.